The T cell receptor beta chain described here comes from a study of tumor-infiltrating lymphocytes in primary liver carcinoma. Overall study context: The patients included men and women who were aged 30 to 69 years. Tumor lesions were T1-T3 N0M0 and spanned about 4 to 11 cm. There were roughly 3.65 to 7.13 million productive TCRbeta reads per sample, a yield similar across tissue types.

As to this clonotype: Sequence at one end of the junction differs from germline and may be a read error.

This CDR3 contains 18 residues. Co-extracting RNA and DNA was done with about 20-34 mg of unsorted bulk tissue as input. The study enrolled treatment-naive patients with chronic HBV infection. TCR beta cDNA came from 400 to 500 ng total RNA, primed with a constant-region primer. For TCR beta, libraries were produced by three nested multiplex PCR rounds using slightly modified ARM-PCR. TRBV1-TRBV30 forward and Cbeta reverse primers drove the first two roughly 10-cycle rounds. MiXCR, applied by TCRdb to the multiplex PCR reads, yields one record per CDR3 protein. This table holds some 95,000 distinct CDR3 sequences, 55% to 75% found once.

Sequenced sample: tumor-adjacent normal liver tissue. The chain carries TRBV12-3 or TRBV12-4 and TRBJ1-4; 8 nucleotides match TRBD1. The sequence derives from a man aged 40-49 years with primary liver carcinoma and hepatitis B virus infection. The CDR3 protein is CATSFSPLTTGAAGKLIF. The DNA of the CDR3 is TGTGCCACCAGTTTCTCTCCCCTTACGACAGGGGCAGCGGGAAAACTGATTTTT.